This TCR beta chain came from a study of shared clonotypes between healthy human individuals. Using immunoSEQ multiplex PCR, the repertoire was profiled, and TCRdb retains in-frame clones only, with some absent. The profile shows more than 2,000,000 clones, over 85% of them singletons. The trim removed 2 bases at V and 3 bases at J, leaving 4 bases unmatched. CDR3 size: 15 residues. Germline V gives CDR1 KGHSH, CDR2 LQKENI. The source is a man in his late teens or twenties in good health. Some clones in this sample may be carry-over from other donors' samples. The chain recombines TRBV18 with TRBJ2-3, with 8 positions matching TRBD1. The source material was naive CD4+ T cells from PBMCs. Sample subset: CD45RA+ positively selected. The CDR3 nucleotides are TGTGCCAGCTCACCATCAGGGGGCGCGACAGATACGCAGTATTTT. Encoded protein: CASSPSGGATDTQYF.